This T cell receptor beta chain was obtained from a study of Ad26.COV2.S vaccination and SARS-CoV-2 variants. V lost 3 bases and J 1 base, leaving 6 bases between the germline ends. Looked up from germline, CDR1 is SNHLY and CDR2 is FYNNEI. This CDR3 contains 14 residues. Using immunoSEQ multiplex PCR, the repertoire was profiled, and TCRdb retains in-frame clones only, with some absent. In the table there are roughly 500,000 clones, roughly 89% of which are singletons. Indicated treatment: about 20 received Ad26.COV2.S at low or high dose, single or two shots; five or six received placebo; per-sample allocation not given. Collection of samples fell on day 63 after the first vaccine or placebo injection.

V usage is TRBV2 and J usage is TRBJ2-2; no firm D call. The specimen comprised peripheral blood, sampled in a trial of Ad26.COV2.S vaccine versus placebo. This TCR was recovered from a person between 18 and 65 years old who received the Ad26.COV2.S COVID-19 vaccine or a placebo. The CDR3 here is CASSDVLNTGELFF. The DNA for the CDR3 is TGTGCCAGCAGTGATGTGTTGAACACCGGGGAGCTGTTTTTT.